The 21 T cell receptor beta chains below were found in one sample sequenced in a study of T cell clones after liver transplantation. Profiling relied on immunoSEQ multiplex PCR, and the TCRdb table lists in-frame clones only, not all of them. The sample consists of fewer than 80,000 clones, around 84% of them appearing once. Sequenced material: CD4+ T cells from blood, taken roughly 48 months after liver transplant. These receptors were taken from a human patient who received a liver transplant. Some of the T cells may derive from the graft donor.

The chain has TRBV7-6 and TRBJ2-7; 8 nucleotides align to TRBD2. This CDR3 is 15 amino acids long. The junction had 10 bases not matched to a gene; V was cut back by 5 bases and J by 4 bases. Looked up from germline, CDR1 is SGHVS and CDR2 is FNYEAQ. In DNA, the CDR3 is TGTGCCAGCAGCCGAGGAAGCGGGAGCAATTACGAGCAGTACTTC. As protein: CASSRGSGSNYEQYF.

The chain combines TRBV6-5 with TRBJ1-3; TRBD1 might be the D (5 bases). The V end was cut by 6 bases, the J end by 0 bases, with 9 bases between. The CDR3 is made up of 14 amino acids. The germline V gene encodes CDR1 MNHEY and CDR2 SVGAGI. CDR3 sequence (DNA): TGTGCCAGCAGGGGGCAACTCTCTGGAAACACCATATATTTT. Amino acids: CASRGQLSGNTIYF.

CDR3 DNA sequence: TGCGCCAGCAGCTTGCAGACAGGGGCGAACACTGAAGCTTTCTTT. Translation gives CASSLQTGANTEAFF. V and J are TRBV5-1 and TRBJ1-1; TRBD1 agrees at 8 bases. This CDR3 has 15 amino acids. J lost 1 base, V lost 1 base, and 3 bases had no gene match. Per germline, CDR1 SGHRS and CDR2 YFSETQ.

The rearrangement links TRBV5-4 to TRBJ2-3; no firm D call. Germline CDR1 SGHNT, CDR2 YYREEE (reference sequence). V was pared by 0 bases and J by 5 bases, with 1 base between. CDR3 length: 11 amino acids. The CDR3 loop reads CASSLGDTQYF. The CDR3 DNA sequence: TGTGCCAGCAGCTTGGGAGATACGCAGTATTTT.

The chain carries TRBV27 and TRBJ2-7; 8 bases agree with TRBD2. The junction had 8 bases not matched to a gene; V was cut back by 5 bases and J by 2 bases. Germline V lookup: CDR1 MNHEY, CDR2 SMNVEV (reference sequence). The CDR3 covers 15 residues. DNA of the CDR3: TGTGCCAGCAGTCTCCAGGGGCGGGGGGCCTACGAGCAGTACTTC. It specifies CASSLQGRGAYEQYF.

The CDR3 reads CASRREVGQGRRNEQFF. The CDR3 DNA reads as TGCGCCAGCAGGCGCGAGGTTGGACAGGGAAGGCGCAATGAGCAGTTCTTC. This chain uses TRBV5-1 with TRBJ2-1; 8 nucleotides align to TRBD1. The CDR3 contains 17 residues. The J segment lost 6 bases and the V segment lost 5 bases, leaving 16 bases of the junction unmatched. Germline V gene sequence: CDR1 SGHRS, CDR2 YFSETQ.

A few counts support this clone. This rearrangement joins TRBV6-5 to TRBJ1-2; 10 bases match TRBD1. This CDR3 comprises 14 residues. V shed 5 bases, J shed 7 bases, and the junction held 7 bases outside the gene matches. Germline CDR1 MNHEY, CDR2 SVGAGI. Here the CDR3 reads CASSPGTGEIGYTF. The DNA for the CDR3 is TGTGCCAGCAGTCCGGGGACAGGGGAAATTGGCTACACCTTC.

The V call is TRBV7-2, the J call TRBJ1-1; no definite D call. The CDR3 consists of 13 residues. From germline, CDR1 is SGHTA and CDR2 FQGNSA. The V end was cut by 2 bases, the J end by 1 base, with 5 bases between. The CDR3 sequence is CASSLNRNTEAFF. CDR3 coding DNA: TGTGCCAGCAGCTTAAACCGGAACACTGAAGCTTTCTTT.

The V call is TRBV19, the J call TRBJ2-1; TRBD2 agrees at 13 bases. Trimming at V came to 4 bases and at J to 13 bases, leaving 4 bases not matched to a gene. The CDR3 totals 13 residues. Germline-derived CDR1 and CDR2 are LNHDA and SQIVND (reference sequence). The DNA of the CDR3 is TGTGCCAGTAGTACGGGACTAGCGGGGCGCCAGTTCTTC. The encoded protein is CASSTGLAGRQFF.

CDR3 coding DNA: TGTGCCAGCAGAACTCCGGGACGGTCGAACACCGGGGAGCTGTTTTTT. It encodes CASRTPGRSNTGELFF. The chain joins TRBV7-7 to TRBJ2-2, with D perhaps given as TRBD1 or TRBD2 (5 bases each). V gave up 6 bases and J gave up 0 bases, with 14 bases separating them. The CDR3 is 16 amino acids. CDR1 and CDR2 from the germline V gene are SSHAT and FNYEAQ (reference sequence). The variable domain in full, completed from reference TRBV7-7 and TRBJ2-2, reads GAGVSQSPRYKVTKRGQDVTLRCDPISSHATLYWYQQALGQGPEFLTYFNYEAQPDKSGLPSDRFSAERPEGSISTLTIQRTEQRDSAMYRCASRTPGRSNTGELFFGEGSRLTVL.

V usage is TRBV4-1 and J usage is TRBJ2-3; 8 nucleotides align to TRBD2. This CDR3 region has 17 residues. Unmatched junction bases numbered 9, after V lost 0 bases and J lost 4 bases. From germline, CDR1 is MGHRA and CDR2 YSYEKL. The CDR3 protein is CASSQDSAGGGADTQYF. CDR3 in DNA: TGCGCCAGCAGCCAAGATTCGGCGGGAGGAGGGGCAGATACGCAGTATTTT.

The chain employs TRBV10-3 and TRBJ2-7, with TRBD1 matching over 9 bases. Germline CDR1 and CDR2: ENHRY and SYGVKD. This CDR3 is built from 14 residues. The J segment lost 6 bases and the V segment lost 6 bases, leaving 9 bases of the junction unmatched. The CDR3 DNA reads TGTGCCATCAGCCTAAATCGGGACAGGGTCGAGCAGTACTTC. Translation gives CAISLNRDRVEQYF.

The V and J genes are TRBV5-5 and TRBJ2-7; D remains ambiguous. This CDR3 is 11 amino acids long. V was trimmed by 3 bases and J by 6 bases, leaving 7 bases between them. From germline, CDR1 is SGHKS and CDR2 YYEKEE (reference sequence). CDR3 in DNA: TGTGCCAGCAGCTACAAGGTCGAGCAGTACTTC. Translation gives CASSYKVEQYF.

V usage is TRBV6-6 and J usage is TRBJ2-7, with no clear D. The CDR3 is 11 residues long. Trimming cost V 6 bases and J 3 bases, with 6 bases left between them. Looked up from germline, CDR1 is MNHNY and CDR2 is SVGAGI (reference sequence). The CDR3 loop is CASSPNYEQYF. As DNA, the CDR3 is TGTGCCAGCAGCCCCAACTACGAGCAGTACTTC.

The chain uses TRBV10-3 and TRBJ1-5, with 8 nucleotides matching TRBD1. Germline CDR1 reads ENHRY; CDR2 reads SYGVKD. The CDR3 sequence is 14 residues long. Losses at the gene ends were 4 bases for V and 4 bases for J; bases not matched to a gene: 3. The CDR3: CAISADRGNQPQHF. In DNA form, the CDR3 reads TGTGCCATCAGTGCCGACAGGGGTAATCAGCCCCAGCATTTT.

The rearrangement joins TRBV5-6 to TRBJ2-1, with D hard to call. This CDR3 spans 12 amino acids. V was clipped by 1 base and J by 6 bases, with 5 bases between them. Germline CDR1 SGHDT, CDR2 YYEEEE. The CDR3 nucleotides are TGTGCCAGCAGCTTGTTCGGCAATGAGCAGTTCTTC. It translates to CASSLFGNEQFF.

This chain connects TRBV18 to TRBJ2-2; 9 bases align to TRBD1. CDR1 and CDR2 from the germline V gene are KGHSH and LQKENI. V lost 3 bases and J lost 3; bases outside the gene matches: 5. This CDR3 has 16 residues. CDR3 nucleotide sequence: TGTGCCAGCTCACCGGGACAGGGCTCGTACACCGGGGAGCTGTTTTTT. Residues: CASSPGQGSYTGELFF.

The chain couples TRBV6-1 to TRBJ1-2, with D unresolved. The V end lost 6 bases, the J end lost 4 bases, and 12 bases lay between the germline ends. Per the germline V gene, CDR1 is MNHNS and CDR2 is SASEGT. This CDR3 comprises 13 residues. CDR3 loop: CASRVPAGYGYTF. In DNA form, the CDR3 reads TGTGCCAGCAGGGTCCCGGCGGGCTATGGCTACACCTTC.

The J gene is TRBJ2-4, the V gene TRBV6-1, with 8 bases matching TRBD1. V shed 9 bases, J shed 6 bases, and the junction held 4 bases outside the gene matches. Per the germline V gene, CDR1 is MNHNS and CDR2 is SASEGT. The CDR3 runs to 12 residues. CDR3 residues: CASRQGLNIQYF. The CDR3 region has the DNA TGTGCCAGTAGACAGGGGCTAAACATTCAGTACTTC.

This clone has just one count. This chain uses TRBV5-4 with TRBJ2-5; 8 bases line up with TRBD2. The CDR3 runs to 15 residues. V shed 4 bases, J shed 3 bases, and the junction held 8 bases outside the gene matches. Per germline, CDR1 SGHNT and CDR2 YYREEE (reference sequence). The CDR3 is CASSEGSGVEETQYF. In nucleotides, the CDR3 is TGTGCCAGCAGCGAAGGTAGCGGGGTGGAAGAGACCCAGTACTTC.

The chain has TRBV9 and TRBJ1-6; no firm D call. The germline V and J ends were trimmed by 2 bases and 3 bases, with 6 bases remaining between them. The germline gives CDR1 SGDLS, CDR2 YYNGEE. The CDR3 extends over 14 amino acids. The CDR3 loop reads CASSVADYNSPLHF. The CDR3 DNA sequence: TGTGCCAGCAGCGTGGCGGACTATAATTCACCCCTCCACTTT.